This T cell receptor beta chain appears in the sequencing data of a study of OX40 agonist ivuxolimab in advanced cancers. In the study overall: The costimulatory receptor OX40 (CD134) was targeted by ivuxolimab, a fully human IgG2 agonistic monoclonal antibody. Intravenous ivuxolimab was administered to patients every 2 weeks at six dose levels: 0.01, 0.1, 0.3, 1.5, 3 and 10 mg/kg. Of the 50 or so patients in dose escalation, 19 had hepatocellular carcinoma, about 15 had melanoma, 9 had renal cell carcinoma and 9 had head and neck cancer. A male proportion of 75% to 85% and a mean age of 60 years, ranging from roughly 20 to 80, were recorded for the dose-escalation cohort. Patients were allowed to have had prior anti-PD-1, anti-PD-L1 or anti-CTLA-4 therapy, and approximately 40% of the dose-escalation patients had previously received checkpoint inhibitors. Partial responses were achieved by three dose-escalation patients, of whom one had hepatocellular carcinoma and two had cutaneous melanoma. Peripheral TCRbeta sequencing aimed to test whether ivuxolimab altered TCR sequence diversity and caused clonal T-cell expansion. The paper covers the monotherapy dose-escalation part of the phase I ivuxolimab trial, which included N = 52 patients. Study-level results and caveats: In the 0.1-3.0 mg/kg groups, partial responders had among the lowest normalized peripheral clonal expansion, particularly in CD8+ T cells. After ivuxolimab, CD8+ T cells had more expanded clones than CD4+ T cells on average. Clonal expansion of both CD4+ and CD8+ blood T cells was observed from baseline to week 6 at doses 0.1 to 3.0 mg/kg. Antigen specificity was not determined for the clonally expanded peripheral T cells. Low levels of normalized T-cell clonal expansion were also shown by some nonresponding patients.

Patients with autoimmune disease history or receiving systemic immunosuppression were excluded from the trial. Peripheral blood for TCR sequencing was collected from all dose cohorts at baseline, on cycle 4 day 1, and on cycle 7 day 1. The samples were drawn from a first-in-human, open-label, multicenter phase I dose-escalation trial of ivuxolimab. The trial enrolled adults with locally advanced or metastatic head and neck squamous cell, hepatocellular, melanoma or renal cell carcinoma. Before TCR sequencing, CD4+ and CD8+ T cells were separately sorted from peripheral blood. For sequencing of the TCRbeta CDR3 region, genomic DNA was extracted from the sorted cells. TCRbeta CDR3 regions were sequenced using the immunoSEQ Assay. What TCRdb holds here is the immuneACCESS table cut down to in-frame rearrangements. Part of the clones is not present; checked against another copy, under half of the missing clones reflect an unresolved V gene, and the others are unexplained. For this sample the table gives 30,000 to 40,000 clones, of which roughly 91% were detected only once. The ten biggest clones cover 0.45% to 0.65% of the sample.

About this clone itself: The antigen it recognizes is unknown. The input lacks base qualities; no much larger clone sits a single base away.

The material was CD4+ or CD8+ T cells sorted from blood, obtained in a trial of the OX40 agonist ivuxolimab. The clonotype comes from an adult with an advanced solid tumor such as melanoma, head and neck, liver or kidney cancer.

The CDR3 sequence is CASDYEQYF. The DNA sequence is as follows: TGCGCCAGCGACTACGAGCAGTACTTC. In this chain, TRBV5-1 is recombined with TRBJ2-7, with no confident D gene call. Reading the germline V gene gives CDR1 SGHRS and CDR2 YFSETQ. The cysteine opens and the phenylalanine closes a CDR3 of 9 amino acids. Only the CDR3 portion is preserved as DNA: 27 bases, with reading frame beginning at the first base. At the junction V is shortened by 7 bases and J by 3 bases, with 2 bases in between.